This T cell receptor (beta chain) was sequenced for a study of graft-versus-host responses after intestinal transplantation (dated by TCRdb to the early 2020s). Regarding the research as a whole: Multivisceral, liver-intestinal, or isolated intestinal transplants were received by the recipients. Every recipient was given anti-thymocyte globulin induction, followed by approximately 3 years of maintenance tacrolimus and steroids. After intestinal transplantation, graft-versus-host and host-versus-graft alloreactive T cell clones were followed in the graft, circulation and bone marrow using bulk TCR-beta CDR3 sequencing. Alloreactive clones were identified by sequencing pre-transplant mixed lymphocyte reaction products and comparing these products with unstimulated pre-transplant donor and recipient T cells. The cohort enrolled 20 to 30 intestinal transplant recipients including one retransplant, and 3 patients lacking pretransplant specimens were excluded. Donor T cell macrochimerism was defined as a peak of at least 4% donor T cells among recipient peripheral blood mononuclear cells. Rather than being sequenced by the commercial service, samples from a few later patients were sequenced in-house on an Illumina MiSeq and processed with MiXCR. Overall study outcomes, separate from this receptor: The conclusions were limited by the relatively low number and heterogeneity of the intestinal transplant patients. In the allografts of patients with donor T cell macrochimerism, GvH to HvG T cell clonal ratios were high. GvH clones were found in recipient bone marrow, and some of the GvH clones appeared earlier in ileal mucosa or blood, which is consistent with an intestinal mucosal origin. Early after transplant, declines in HvG clones were associated with peak levels of circulating GvH clones.

To note about this clone: Its cognate antigen has yet to be identified. No base-level quality is on record; no much larger clone is a single base apart.

For CDR1 and CDR2, the germline V gene lists SGHDT and YYEEEE. Relative to germline, V is missing 4 bases and J is missing 5 bases, with 9 bases of the junction outside any gene match. From the cysteine through the phenylalanine, the CDR3 covers 16 amino acids. Just CDR3 DNA is preserved here, 48 bases in frame from base 1. Library prep was done by the immunoSEQ multiplex PCR assay. For most patients, genomic DNA was isolated with the Qiagen DNeasy Blood and Tissue Kit and shipped frozen to Adaptive Biotechnologies for TCR sequencing. Adaptive Biotechnologies carried out high-throughput TCR-beta CDR3 sequencing of genomic DNA for most patients. The original pipeline was this. TCR sequencing data were retrieved from Adaptive's ImmunoSEQ software for roughly 17 patients, whereas three other patients were processed with MiXCR and VDJtools. To correct CD4 versus CD8 sorting errors, sequences present in both subsets at a frequency ratio below 5:1 were removed. CDR3 nucleotide sequences shared between donor and recipient were removed because the origin of such sequences could not be assigned. To be classed as alloreactive, a clone needed at least 2-fold expansion over unstimulated cells and a minimum CFSE-low frequency of 0.002% (template counts) or 0.001% (read counts). A clone was considered mappable if detected in the sequenced pre-transplant spleen, lymph node, or MLR CFSE-low populations of the donor or recipient. Cumulative frequency of alloreactive clones was calculated as a percentage of all sequences weighted by copy number. TCRdb holds this immuneACCESS table with in-frame rearrangements only. Some clones are missing; in checked studies, unresolved V genes explain under half, and the rest has no known cause. The V and J calls and clone size are taken from that table; D and trimming were inferred from the DNA. Present in this sample are tens of thousands of clones, roughly 89% of which were seen just once. Roughly 0.31% of the sample lies in the top ten.

Taken with the paper, the label for time point translates to: cells obtained before transplantation from donor or recipient. CD3+CD4+ and CD3+CD8+ populations were FACS-sorted from unstimulated pre-transplant donor and recipient cells taken from spleen or lymph nodes. The rearrangement joined TRBV5-6 to TRBJ2-5; 12 junctional bases match TRBD2. Sequenced here: unstimulated CD4+ T cells sorted from spleen or lymph node cells, sampled before intestinal transplant. The sequence was obtained from a human donor who received an intestinal transplant. The bases are TGTGCCAGCAGCCCTCTAGCGGGAGGGCGTGTTGAGACCCAGTACTTC. It translates to CASSPLAGGRVETQYF.